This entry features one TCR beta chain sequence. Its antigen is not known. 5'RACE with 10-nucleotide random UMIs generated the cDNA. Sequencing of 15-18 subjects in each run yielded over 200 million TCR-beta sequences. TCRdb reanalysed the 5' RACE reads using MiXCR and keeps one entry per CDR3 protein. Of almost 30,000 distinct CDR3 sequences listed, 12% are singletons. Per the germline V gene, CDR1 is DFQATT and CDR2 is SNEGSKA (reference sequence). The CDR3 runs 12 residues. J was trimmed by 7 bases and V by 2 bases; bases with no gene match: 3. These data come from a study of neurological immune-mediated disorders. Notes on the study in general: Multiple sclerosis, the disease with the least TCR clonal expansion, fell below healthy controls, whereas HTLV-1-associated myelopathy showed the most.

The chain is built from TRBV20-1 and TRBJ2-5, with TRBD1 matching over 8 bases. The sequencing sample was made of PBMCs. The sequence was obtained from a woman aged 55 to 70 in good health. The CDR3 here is CSARQGAGTQYF. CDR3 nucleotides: TGCAGTGCTAGACAGGGGGCTGGGACCCAGTACTTC.